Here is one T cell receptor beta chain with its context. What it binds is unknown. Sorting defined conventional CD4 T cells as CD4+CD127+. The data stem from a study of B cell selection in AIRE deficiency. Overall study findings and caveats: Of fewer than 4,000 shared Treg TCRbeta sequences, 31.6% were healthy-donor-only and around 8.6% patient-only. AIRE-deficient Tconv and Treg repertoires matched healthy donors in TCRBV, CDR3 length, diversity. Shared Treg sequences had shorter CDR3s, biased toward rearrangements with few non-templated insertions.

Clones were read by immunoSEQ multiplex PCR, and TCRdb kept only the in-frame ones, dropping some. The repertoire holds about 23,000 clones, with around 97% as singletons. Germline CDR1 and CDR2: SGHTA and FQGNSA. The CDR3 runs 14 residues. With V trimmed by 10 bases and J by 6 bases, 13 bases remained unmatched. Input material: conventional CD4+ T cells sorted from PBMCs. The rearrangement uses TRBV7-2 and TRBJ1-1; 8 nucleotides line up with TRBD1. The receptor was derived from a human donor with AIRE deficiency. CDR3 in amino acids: CATTAGGIGAEAFF. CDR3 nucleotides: TGTGCCACTACGGCAGGGGGCATTGGAGCTGAAGCTTTCTTT. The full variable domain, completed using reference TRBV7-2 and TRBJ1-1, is GAGVSQSPSNKVTEKGKDVELRCDPISGHTALYWYRQSLGQGLEFLIYFQGNSAPDKSGLPSDRFSAERTGGSVSTLTIQRTQQEDSAVYLCATTAGGIGAEAFFGQGTRLTVV.